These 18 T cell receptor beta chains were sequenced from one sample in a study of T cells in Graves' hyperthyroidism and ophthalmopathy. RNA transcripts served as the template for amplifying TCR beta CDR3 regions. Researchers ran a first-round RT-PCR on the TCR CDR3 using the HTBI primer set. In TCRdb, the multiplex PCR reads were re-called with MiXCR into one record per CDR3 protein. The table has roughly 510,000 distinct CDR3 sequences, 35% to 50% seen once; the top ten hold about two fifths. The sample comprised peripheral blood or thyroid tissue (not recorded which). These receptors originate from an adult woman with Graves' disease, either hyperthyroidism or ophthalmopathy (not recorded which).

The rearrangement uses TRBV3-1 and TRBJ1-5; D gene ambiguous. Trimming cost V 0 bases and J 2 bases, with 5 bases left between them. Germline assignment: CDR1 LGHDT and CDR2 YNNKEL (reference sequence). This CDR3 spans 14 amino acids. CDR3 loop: CASSQDRGNQPQHF. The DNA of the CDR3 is TGTGCCAGCAGCCAAGATCGGGGCAATCAGCCCCAGCATTTT.

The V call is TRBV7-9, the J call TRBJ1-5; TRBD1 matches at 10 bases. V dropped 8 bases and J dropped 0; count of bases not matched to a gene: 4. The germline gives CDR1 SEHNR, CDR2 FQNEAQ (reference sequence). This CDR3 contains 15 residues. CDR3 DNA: TGTGCCAGCGGGACAGGGGCCAATAGCAATCAGCCCCAGCATTTT. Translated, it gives CASGTGANSNQPQHF.

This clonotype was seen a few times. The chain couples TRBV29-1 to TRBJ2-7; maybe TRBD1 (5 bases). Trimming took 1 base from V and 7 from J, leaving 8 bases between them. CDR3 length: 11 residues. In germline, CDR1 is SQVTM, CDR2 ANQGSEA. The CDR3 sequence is CSVEGGWEQYF. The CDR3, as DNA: TGCAGCGTTGAAGGGGGCTGGGAGCAGTACTTC.

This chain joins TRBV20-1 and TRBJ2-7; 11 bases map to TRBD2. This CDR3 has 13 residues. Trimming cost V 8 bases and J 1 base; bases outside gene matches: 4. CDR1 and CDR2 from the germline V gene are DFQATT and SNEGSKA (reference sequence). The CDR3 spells CSLGTSGSYEQYF. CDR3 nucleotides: TGCAGTCTCGGGACTAGCGGATCCTACGAGCAGTACTTC.

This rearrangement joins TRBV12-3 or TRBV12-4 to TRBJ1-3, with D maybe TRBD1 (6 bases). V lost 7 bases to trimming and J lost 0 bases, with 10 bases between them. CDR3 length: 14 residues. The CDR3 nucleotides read TGTGCCAGCACCGAGGACAGCTCTGGAAACACCATATATTTT. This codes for CASTEDSSGNTIYF.

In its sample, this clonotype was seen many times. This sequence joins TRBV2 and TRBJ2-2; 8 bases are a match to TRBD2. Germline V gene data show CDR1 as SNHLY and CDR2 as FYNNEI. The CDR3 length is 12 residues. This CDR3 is CAAGAGAGELFF. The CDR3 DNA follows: TGTGCAGCTGGAGCGGGAGCCGGGGAGCTGTTTTTT.

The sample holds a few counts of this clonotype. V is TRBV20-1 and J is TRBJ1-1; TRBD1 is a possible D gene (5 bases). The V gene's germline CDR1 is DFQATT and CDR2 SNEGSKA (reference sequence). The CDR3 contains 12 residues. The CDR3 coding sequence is TGCAGAGGGGCGTGGGGGAACACTGAAGCTTTCTTT. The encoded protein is CRGAWGNTEAFF.

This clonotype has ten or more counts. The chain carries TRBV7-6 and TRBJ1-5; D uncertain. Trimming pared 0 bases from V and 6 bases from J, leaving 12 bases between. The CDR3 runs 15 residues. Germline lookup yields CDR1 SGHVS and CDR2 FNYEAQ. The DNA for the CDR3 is TGTGCCAGCAGCTTAGCTGAGGGCTCGAGTCAGCCCCAGCATTTT. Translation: CASSLAEGSSQPQHF.

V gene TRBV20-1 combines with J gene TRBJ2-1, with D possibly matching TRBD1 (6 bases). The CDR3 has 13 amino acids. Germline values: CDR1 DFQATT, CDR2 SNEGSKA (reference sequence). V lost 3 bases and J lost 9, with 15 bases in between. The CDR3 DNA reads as TGCAGTGCTAGGGGGGCAAGGTGGGGTGAGCAGTTCTTC. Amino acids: CSARGARWGEQFF.

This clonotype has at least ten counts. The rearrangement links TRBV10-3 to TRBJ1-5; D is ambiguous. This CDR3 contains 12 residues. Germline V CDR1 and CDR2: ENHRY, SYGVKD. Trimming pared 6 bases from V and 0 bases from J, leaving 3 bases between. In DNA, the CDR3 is TGTGCCATCAGGGATAGCAATCAGCCCCAGCATTTT. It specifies CAIRDSNQPQHF.

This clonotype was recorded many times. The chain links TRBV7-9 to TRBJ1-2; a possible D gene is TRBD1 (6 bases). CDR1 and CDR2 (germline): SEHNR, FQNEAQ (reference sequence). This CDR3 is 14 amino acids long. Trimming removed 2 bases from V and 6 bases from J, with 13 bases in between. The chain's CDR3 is CASSLREGVHGYTF. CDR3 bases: TGTGCCAGCAGCTTAAGAGAGGGGGTCCATGGCTACACCTTC.

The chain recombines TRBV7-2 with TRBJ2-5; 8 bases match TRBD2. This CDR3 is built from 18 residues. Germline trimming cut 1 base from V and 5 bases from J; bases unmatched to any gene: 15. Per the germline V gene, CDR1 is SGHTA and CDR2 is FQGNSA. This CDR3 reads CASSLDSLGSGVLETQYF. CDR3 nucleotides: TGTGCCAGCAGCTTAGATTCGTTGGGTAGCGGGGTTTTGGAGACCCAGTACTTC.

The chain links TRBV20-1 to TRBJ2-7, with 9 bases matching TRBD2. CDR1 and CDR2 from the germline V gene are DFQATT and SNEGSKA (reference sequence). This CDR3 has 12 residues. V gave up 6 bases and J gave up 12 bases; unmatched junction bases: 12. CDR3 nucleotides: TGCAGTGCCCCAAGCGGGGGGAGCGGAATGTACTTC. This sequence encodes CSAPSGGSGMYF.

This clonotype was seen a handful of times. Here the CDR3 reads CASIDSQETQYF. The CDR3 region has the DNA TGTGCCAGCATAGACAGCCAAGAGACCCAGTACTTC. The chain recombines TRBV2 with TRBJ2-5; D possibly corresponds to TRBD1 (5 bases). The CDR3 runs to 12 residues. The ends were cut back, 7 bases at V and 1 base at J, with 7 bases in the middle. Germline lookup yields CDR1 SNHLY and CDR2 FYNNEI.

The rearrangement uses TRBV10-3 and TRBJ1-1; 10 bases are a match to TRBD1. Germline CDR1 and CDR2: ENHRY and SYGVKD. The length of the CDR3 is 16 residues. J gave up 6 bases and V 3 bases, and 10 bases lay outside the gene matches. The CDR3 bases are TGTGCCATCAGTGACCGGGACAGGGGAGGGGAGGCTGAAGCTTTCTTT. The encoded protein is CAISDRDRGGEAEAFF.

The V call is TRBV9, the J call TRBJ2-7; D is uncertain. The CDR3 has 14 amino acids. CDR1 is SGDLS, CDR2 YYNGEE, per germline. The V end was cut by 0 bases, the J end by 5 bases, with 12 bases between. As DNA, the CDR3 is TGTGCCAGCAGCGTAGTGGGTTCTGTGAACGAGCAGTACTTC. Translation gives CASSVVGSVNEQYF.

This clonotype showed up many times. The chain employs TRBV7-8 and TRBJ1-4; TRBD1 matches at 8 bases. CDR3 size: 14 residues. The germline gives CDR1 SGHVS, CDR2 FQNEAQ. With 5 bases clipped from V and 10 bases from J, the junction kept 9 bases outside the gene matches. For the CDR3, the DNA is TGTGCCAGCAGCCTGGGACAGGAGATAGGAAAACTGTTTTTT. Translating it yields CASSLGQEIGKLFF.

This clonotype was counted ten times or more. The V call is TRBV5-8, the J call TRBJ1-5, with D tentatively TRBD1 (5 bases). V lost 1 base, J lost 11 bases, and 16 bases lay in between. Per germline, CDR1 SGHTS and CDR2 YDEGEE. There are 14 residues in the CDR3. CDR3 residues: CASSLQGGYLAQHF. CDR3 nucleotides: TGTGCCAGCAGCTTGCAGGGTGGGTATTTGGCCCAGCATTTT.